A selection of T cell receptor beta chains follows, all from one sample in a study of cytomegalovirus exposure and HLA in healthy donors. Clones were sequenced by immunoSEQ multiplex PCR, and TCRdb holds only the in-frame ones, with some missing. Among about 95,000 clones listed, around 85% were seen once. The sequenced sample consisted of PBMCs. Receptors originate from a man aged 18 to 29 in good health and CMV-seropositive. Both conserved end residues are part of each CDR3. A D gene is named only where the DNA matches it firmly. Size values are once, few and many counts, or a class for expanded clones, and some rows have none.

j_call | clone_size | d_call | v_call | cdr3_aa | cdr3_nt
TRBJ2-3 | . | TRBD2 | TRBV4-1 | CASSRLAGGQDTQYF | TGCGCCAGCAGCCGACTAGCGGGAGGGCAAGATACGCAGTATTTT
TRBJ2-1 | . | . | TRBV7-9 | CASSLDFHNEQFF | TGTGCCAGCAGCTTGGACTTCCACAATGAGCAGTTCTTC
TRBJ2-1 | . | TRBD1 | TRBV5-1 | CASSSDRAGNEQFF | TGCGCCAGCAGCTCGGACAGGGCGGGCAATGAGCAGTTCTTC
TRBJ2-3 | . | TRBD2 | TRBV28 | CASSGGVLADLWDTQYF | TGTGCCAGCAGTGGCGGGGTTCTAGCGGATCTATGGGATACGCAGTATTTT
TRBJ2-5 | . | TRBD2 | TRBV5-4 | CASSLVGSGRAQETQYF | TGTGCCAGCAGCTTGGTTGGTAGCGGGAGGGCGCAAGAGACCCAGTACTTC
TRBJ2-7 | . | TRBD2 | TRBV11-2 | CASSPTSGRLEQYF | TGTGCCAGCAGTCCGACTAGCGGGAGACTCGAGCAGTACTTC
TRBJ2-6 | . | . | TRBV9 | CASSVEEESNVLTF | TGTGCCAGCAGCGTAGAAGAGGAGTCCAACGTCCTGACTTTC
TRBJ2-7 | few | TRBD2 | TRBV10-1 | CASSPGTSGNYEQYF | TGCGCCAGCAGTCCAGGGACTAGCGGGAATTACGAGCAGTACTTC
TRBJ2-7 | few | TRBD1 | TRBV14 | CASSSVTGGIYEQYF | TGTGCCAGCAGCTCGGTGACAGGGGGCATTTACGAGCAGTACTTC
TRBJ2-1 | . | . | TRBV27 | CASSNSGSSYNEQFF | TGTGCCAGCAGTAACAGCGGTTCCTCCTACAATGAGCAGTTCTTC
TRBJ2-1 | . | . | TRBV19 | CASSINSHYNEQFF | TGTGCCAGTAGTATCAACAGTCACTACAATGAGCAGTTCTTC
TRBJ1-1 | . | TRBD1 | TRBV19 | CASSIWDRNTEAFF | TGTGCCAGTAGTATCTGGGACAGGAACACTGAAGCTTTCTTT
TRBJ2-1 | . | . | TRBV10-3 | CAISGDFSYNEQFF | TGTGCCATCAGTGGGGACTTCTCCTACAATGAGCAGTTCTTC
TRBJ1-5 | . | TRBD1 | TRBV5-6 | CASSRDRGGGPQHF | TGTGCCAGCAGCCGAGACAGGGGCGGCGGGCCCCAGCATTTT
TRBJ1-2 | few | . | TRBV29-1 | CSVEGPFEGGGYTF | TGCAGCGTTGAAGGCCCCTTCGAGGGAGGCGGCTACACCTTC
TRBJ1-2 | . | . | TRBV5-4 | CASSLDTGGYTF | TGTGCCAGCAGCTTGGATACAGGTGGCTACACCTTC
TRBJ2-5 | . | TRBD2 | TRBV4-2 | CASSPQAGIALETQYF | TGTGCCAGCAGCCCCCAAGCGGGAATTGCGTTAGAGACCCAGTACTTC
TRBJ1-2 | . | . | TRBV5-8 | CASSPRGYGYTF | TGTGCCAGCAGCCCTCGGGGGTATGGCTACACCTTC
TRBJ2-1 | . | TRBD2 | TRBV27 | CASSIAGGGNEQFF | TGTGCCAGCAGTATAGCGGGAGGGGGCAATGAGCAGTTCTTC
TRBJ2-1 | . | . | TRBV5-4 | CASSLDDIEQFF | TGTGCCAGCAGCTTGGACGACATTGAGCAGTTCTTC
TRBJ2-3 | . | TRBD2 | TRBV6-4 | CASSAGTSADTQYF | TGTGCCAGCAGTGCCGGGACTAGCGCAGATACGCAGTATTTT
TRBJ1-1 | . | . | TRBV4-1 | CASSQVPTVTEAFF | TGCGCCAGCAGCCAAGTCCCCACAGTGACTGAAGCTTTCTTT
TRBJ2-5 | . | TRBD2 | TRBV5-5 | CASSSWTSGAQETQYF | TGTGCCAGCAGCTCTTGGACTAGCGGGGCCCAAGAGACCCAGTACTTC
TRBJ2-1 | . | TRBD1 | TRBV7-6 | CASSLEPGQGVGNEQFF | TGTGCCAGCAGCTTAGAGCCGGGACAGGGGGTTGGGAATGAGCAGTTCTTC
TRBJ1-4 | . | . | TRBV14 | CASSQGYGSNEKLFF | TGTGCCAGCAGCCAAGGTTACGGGAGCAATGAAAAACTGTTTTTT
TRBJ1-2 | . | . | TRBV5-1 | CASSLEGRFYGYTF | TGCGCCAGCAGCTTGGAGGGGCGCTTCTATGGCTACACCTTC
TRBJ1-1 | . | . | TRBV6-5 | CASREIRELTEAFF | TGTGCCAGCCGGGAGATTAGGGAGCTGACTGAAGCTTTCTTT
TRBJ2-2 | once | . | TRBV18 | CASSPQLNTGELFF | TGTGCCAGCTCACCACAGCTCAACACCGGGGAGCTGTTTTTT
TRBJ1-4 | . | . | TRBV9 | CASSVAHNEKLFF | TGTGCCAGCAGCGTAGCCCATAATGAAAAACTGTTTTTT
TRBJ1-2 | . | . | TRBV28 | CATGGRDYGYTF | TGTGCCACTGGGGGCAGGGACTATGGCTACACCTTC
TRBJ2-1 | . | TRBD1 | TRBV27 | CASSLYHRKGGPQFF | TGTGCCAGCAGTTTATACCACCGCAAAGGGGGCCCCCAGTTCTTC
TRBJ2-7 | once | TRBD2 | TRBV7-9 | CASSKGGGRAEYEQYF | TGTGCCAGCAGCAAAGGTGGCGGGAGGGCCGAATACGAGCAGTACTTC
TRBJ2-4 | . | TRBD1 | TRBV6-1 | CASSGGGGKNIQYF | TGTGCCAGCAGTGGAGGGGGCGGCAAAAACATTCAGTACTTC
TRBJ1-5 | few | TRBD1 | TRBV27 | CASSPGTGGYSNQPQHF | TGTGCCAGCAGTCCAGGGACAGGGGGCTATAGCAATCAGCCCCAGCATTTT
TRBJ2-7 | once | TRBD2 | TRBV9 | CASSPGLASYEQYF | TGTGCCAGCAGCCCGGGACTAGCGAGCTACGAGCAGTACTTC
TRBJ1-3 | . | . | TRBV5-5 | CASSYGPGSSVGNTIYF | TGTGCCAGCAGCTACGGCCCAGGATCGTCGGTTGGAAACACCATATATTTT
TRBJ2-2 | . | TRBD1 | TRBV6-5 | CASSYGDRTATGELFF | TGTGCCAGCAGTTACGGGGACAGAACGGCCACCGGGGAGCTGTTTTTT
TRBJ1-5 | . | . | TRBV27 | CASSLGSGNQPQHF | TGTGCCAGCAGTTTAGGTTCGGGCAATCAGCCCCAGCATTTT
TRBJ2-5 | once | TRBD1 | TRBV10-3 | CASRNTGGTETQYF | TGTGCCTCCAGAAACACAGGGGGCACGGAGACCCAGTACTTC
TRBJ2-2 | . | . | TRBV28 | CASRVRGWANTGELFF | TGTGCCAGCAGGGTACGAGGGTGGGCGAACACCGGGGAGCTGTTTTTT
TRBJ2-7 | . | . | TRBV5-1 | CASSKSTYEQYF | TGCGCCAGCAGTAAGAGCACCTACGAGCAGTACTTC
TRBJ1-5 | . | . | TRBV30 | CAWSLTGNQPQHF | TGTGCCTGGAGTCTTACAGGTAATCAGCCCCAGCATTTT
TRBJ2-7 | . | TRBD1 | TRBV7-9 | CASSFTDRGFYEQYF | TGTGCCAGCAGCTTCACGGACAGGGGATTCTACGAGCAGTACTTC
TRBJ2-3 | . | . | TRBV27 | CASSFLGDTLSIDTQYF | TGTGCCAGCAGTTTCTTAGGGGATACATTGTCTATAGATACGCAGTATTTT
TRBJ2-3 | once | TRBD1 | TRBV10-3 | CAISRTGVTSTDTQYF | TGTGCCATCAGCAGGACAGGGGTAACTAGTACAGATACGCAGTATTTT
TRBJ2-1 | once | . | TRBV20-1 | CSAPLGTEQFF | TGCAGTGCCCCCCTGGGCACTGAGCAGTTCTTC
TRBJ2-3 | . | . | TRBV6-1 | CASSEMAGRGTDTQYF | TGTGCCAGCAGTGAAATGGCGGGACGAGGGACAGATACGCAGTATTTT
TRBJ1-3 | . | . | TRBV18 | CASSPQQGGGNTIYF | TGTGCCAGCTCACCTCAGCAGGGAGGTGGAAACACCATATATTTT
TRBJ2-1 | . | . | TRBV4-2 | CASSQAGHEQFF | TGTGCCAGCAGCCAAGCAGGGCATGAGCAGTTCTTC
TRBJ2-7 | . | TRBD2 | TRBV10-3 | CATRTSGRARSYEQYF | TGTGCCACCCGGACTAGCGGGAGGGCCCGGTCCTACGAGCAGTACTTC
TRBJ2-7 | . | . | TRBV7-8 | CASSFNRNYEQYF | TGTGCCAGCAGCTTCAACAGGAATTACGAGCAGTACTTC
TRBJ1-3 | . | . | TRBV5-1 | CASSLGQGHSGNTIYF | TGCGCCAGCAGCCTTGGACAAGGCCACTCTGGAAACACCATATATTTT
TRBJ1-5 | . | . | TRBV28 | CASSSQGLRYQPQHF | TGTGCCAGCAGTAGTCAGGGGTTGAGGTATCAGCCCCAGCATTTT
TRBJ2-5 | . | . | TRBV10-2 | CASTPGGGSPKFQTQYF | TGCGCCAGCACCCCCGGAGGCGGGTCCCCGAAGTTTCAGACCCAGTACTTC